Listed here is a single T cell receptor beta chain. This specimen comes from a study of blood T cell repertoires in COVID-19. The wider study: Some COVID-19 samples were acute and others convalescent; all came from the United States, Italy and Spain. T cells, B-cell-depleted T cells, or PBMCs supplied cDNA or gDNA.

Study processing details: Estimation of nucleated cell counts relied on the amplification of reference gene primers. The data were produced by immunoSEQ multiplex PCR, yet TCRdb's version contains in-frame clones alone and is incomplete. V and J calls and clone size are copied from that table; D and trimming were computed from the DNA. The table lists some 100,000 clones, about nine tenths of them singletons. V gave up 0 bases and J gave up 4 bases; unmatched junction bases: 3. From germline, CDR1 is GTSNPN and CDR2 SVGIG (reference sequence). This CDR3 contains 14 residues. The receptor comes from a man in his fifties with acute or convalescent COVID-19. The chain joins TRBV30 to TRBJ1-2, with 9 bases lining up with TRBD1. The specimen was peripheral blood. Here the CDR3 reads CAWSVTGGTYGYTF. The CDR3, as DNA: TGTGCCTGGAGTGTAACAGGGGGCACCTATGGCTACACCTTC.